The rows below give T cell receptor beta chains drawn from one sample of a study of metastatic and nonmetastatic thyroid tumors. From the PCR reads, TCRdb re-called clones with MiXCR. The table records some 13,000 clones, 25% to 30% of them present only once. Input material: tumor tissue. These receptors originate from a female donor with papillary thyroid cancer or a benign thyroid nodule (not recorded which). Some clones in this sample may be carry-over from other donors' samples. Both conserved end residues are part of each CDR3. The D gene is left open where the match is weak. Not all rows give a size; the values are once, few, many and, for expanded clones, a class.

J: TRBJ1-1; length: 15; D: .; size: .; V: TRBV5-1; DNA: TGCGCCAGCAGTTCTTCCTCTGGTGGGGACACTGAAGCTTTCTTT; CDR3: CASSSSSGGDTEAFF
J: TRBJ2-1; length: 12; D: TRBD2; size: few; V: TRBV7-6; DNA: TGTGCCAGCAGCGCCACAGTGCGGGAGCAGTCCTTC; CDR3: CASSATVREQSF
J: TRBJ1-2; length: 14; D: .; size: medium-sized; V: TRBV10-3; DNA: TGTGCCATCAGCACTCCGGGGGCTAACTATGGCTACACCTTC; CDR3: CAISTPGANYGYTF
J: TRBJ2-5; length: 15; D: .; size: many; V: TRBV10-3; DNA: TGTGCCATCAGTGACACGACAGAACTCCAAGAGACCCAGTACTTC; CDR3: CAISDTTELQETQYF
J: TRBJ2-7; length: 16; D: TRBD2; size: many; V: TRBV9; DNA: TGTGCCAGCAGCGTAGGCCCTAGCGGGAGCAGGTACGAGCAGTACTTC; CDR3: CASSVGPSGSRYEQYF
J: TRBJ1-2; length: 15; D: .; size: .; V: TRBV5-1; DNA: TGCGCCAGCAGCAAAAACCAGGGGATCTATGATGGCTACACCTTC; CDR3: CASSKNQGIYDGYTF
J: TRBJ2-3; length: 12; D: .; size: .; V: TRBV6-1; DNA: TGTGCCGGACGGACAGGCACAGATACGCAGTATTTT; CDR3: CAGRTGTDTQYF
J: TRBJ2-4; length: 15; D: TRBD1; size: .; V: TRBV5-1; DNA: TGCGCCAGCAGCTACCGGACAGGGACCAAAAACATTCAGTACTTC; CDR3: CASSYRTGTKNIQYF
J: TRBJ2-5; length: 11; D: .; size: many; V: TRBV20-1; DNA: TGCAGTGTAGGACAGCAAGAGACCCAGTACTTC; CDR3: CSVGQQETQYF
J: TRBJ2-5; length: 14; D: .; size: many; V: TRBV7-3; DNA: TGTGCCAGCAGCCCGCAGGGCGGTGGGGAGACCCAGTACTTC; CDR3: CASSPQGGGETQYF
J: TRBJ2-3; length: 13; D: .; size: medium-sized; V: TRBV30; DNA: TGTGCCTGGAGTTTGGCCCGCACAGATACGCAGTATTTT; CDR3: CAWSLARTDTQYF
J: TRBJ1-3; length: 18; D: .; size: medium-sized; V: TRBV12-3/TRBV12-4; DNA: TGTGCCAGCACGGATCCGGGTGGCTTATCAATCTCTGGAAACACCATATATTTT; CDR3: CASTDPGGLSISGNTIYF
J: TRBJ1-1; length: 15; D: .; size: few; V: TRBV15; DNA: TGTGCCACCAGCAGAGCCGTAACACTGAACACTGAAGCTTTCTTT; CDR3: CATSRAVTLNTEAFF
J: TRBJ1-5; length: 14; D: .; size: .; V: TRBV4-1; DNA: TGCGCCAGCAGCCAAGAGGGTAGTCGGCAGCCCCAGCATTTT; CDR3: CASSQEGSRQPQHF
J: TRBJ2-7; length: 13; D: TRBD2; size: many; V: TRBV27; DNA: TGTGCCAGCTCCTTCAGCGGGAGCGACGAGCAGTACTTC; CDR3: CASSFSGSDEQYF
J: TRBJ2-1; length: 13; D: .; size: many; V: TRBV11-3; DNA: TGTGCCAGCAGCTCCAGGCGGTCCAATGAGCAGTTCTTC; CDR3: CASSSRRSNEQFF
J: TRBJ1-1; length: 12; D: .; size: once; V: TRBV28; DNA: TGTGCCAGCAGCCCCCGCAACTCTGAAGCTTTCTTT; CDR3: CASSPRNSEAFF
J: TRBJ1-2; length: 14; D: .; size: .; V: TRBV6-1; DNA: TGTGCCAGCATCCAGGCGGATCTCGGCTATGGCTACACCTTC; CDR3: CASIQADLGYGYTF
J: TRBJ2-5; length: 17; D: TRBD2; size: .; V: TRBV18; DNA: TGTGCCAGCTCACCACCCTCTAGCGGGTATACCAGGGTGACCCAGTACTTC; CDR3: CASSPPSSGYTRVTQYF
J: TRBJ1-5; length: 14; D: TRBD1; size: many; V: TRBV3-1; DNA: TGTGCCAGCAGCCAAGGGACAGGCTCTCAGCCCCAGCATTTT; CDR3: CASSQGTGSQPQHF
J: TRBJ1-1; length: 13; D: .; size: few; V: TRBV6-1; DNA: TGTGCCAGCAGCCTCAGGGTACAGACTGAAGCTTTCTTT; CDR3: CASSLRVQTEAFF
J: TRBJ2-7; length: 17; D: TRBD2; size: medium-sized; V: TRBV11-2; DNA: TGTGCCAGCAGCTTGACTAGCGGGAGTCGCCCCTCCTACGAGCAGTACTTC; CDR3: CASSLTSGSRPSYEQYF
J: TRBJ2-3; length: 16; D: TRBD2; size: .; V: TRBV28; DNA: TGTGCCAGCAGCCCCTTCAGCGGGAGGGCCTCAGATACGCAGTATTTT; CDR3: CASSPFSGRASDTQYF
J: TRBJ2-5; length: 14; D: TRBD1; size: many; V: TRBV18; DNA: TGTGCCAGCTCACCGGGACAGAACCAAGAGACCCAGTACTTC; CDR3: CASSPGQNQETQYF
J: TRBJ2-4; length: 15; D: TRBD2; size: many; V: TRBV20-1; DNA: TGCAGTGCACCCGGGACTAGCGGGAATACAAACATTCAGTACTTC; CDR3: CSAPGTSGNTNIQYF
J: TRBJ2-2; length: 12; D: TRBD1; size: few; V: TRBV6-1; DNA: TGTACCACCAGGACAGGGCTCGGGCAGCTGTTTTTT; CDR3: CTTRTGLGQLFF